This T cell receptor beta chain derives from a study of cytomegalovirus exposure and HLA in healthy donors. Findings and caveats of the study: Later findings reportedly placed an Asian-associated ancestry cluster below the roughly 690-donor mean for N-insertions.

The PCR ran on 60 Vbeta and 13 Jbeta primers. Clones were read by immunoSEQ multiplex PCR, and TCRdb kept only the in-frame ones, dropping some. The sample contains around 170,000 clones, roughly 80% of which appear only once. A note on this clone: No antigen is known for it.

The CDR3 is 15 amino acids. Germline V gives CDR1 SGHDT, CDR2 YYEEEE. V was pared by 0 bases and J by 6 bases, with 10 bases between. The TCR comes from a man aged 40-49 years in good health and CMV-seropositive. Material for sequencing was PBMCs. V is TRBV5-6 and J is TRBJ1-6; D is unresolved. The CDR3 loop reads CASSLEWSGNSPLHF. The CDR3 DNA reads as TGTGCCAGCAGCTTGGAATGGTCCGGTAATTCACCCCTCCACTTT.